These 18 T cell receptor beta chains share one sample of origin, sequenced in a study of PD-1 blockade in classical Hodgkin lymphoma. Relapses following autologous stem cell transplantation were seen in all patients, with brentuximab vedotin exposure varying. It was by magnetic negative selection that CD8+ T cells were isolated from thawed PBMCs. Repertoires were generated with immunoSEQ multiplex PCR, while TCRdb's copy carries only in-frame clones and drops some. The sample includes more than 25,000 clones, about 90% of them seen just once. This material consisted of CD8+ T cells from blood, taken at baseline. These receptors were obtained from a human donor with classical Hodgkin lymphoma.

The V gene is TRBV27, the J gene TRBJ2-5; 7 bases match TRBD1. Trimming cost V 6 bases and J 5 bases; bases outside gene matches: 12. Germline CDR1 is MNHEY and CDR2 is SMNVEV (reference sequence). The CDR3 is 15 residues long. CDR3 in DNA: TGTGCCAGCAGCCCCGGACAGGCATCCCGGGAGACCCAGTACTTC. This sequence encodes CASSPGQASRETQYF.

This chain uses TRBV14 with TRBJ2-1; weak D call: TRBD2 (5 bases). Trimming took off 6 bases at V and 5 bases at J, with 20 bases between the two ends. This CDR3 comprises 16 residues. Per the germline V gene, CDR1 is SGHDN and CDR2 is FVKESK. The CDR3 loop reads CASSHVQRTEDNEQFF. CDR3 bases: TGTGCCAGCAGTCACGTTCAGCGGACGGAGGACAATGAGCAGTTCTTC. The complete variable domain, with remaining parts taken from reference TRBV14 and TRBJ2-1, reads EAGVTQFPSHSVIEKGQTVTLRCDPISGHDNLYWYRRVMGKEIKFLLHFVKESKQDESGMPNNRFLAERTGGTYSTLKVQPAELEDSGVYFCASSHVQRTEDNEQFFGPGTRLTVL.

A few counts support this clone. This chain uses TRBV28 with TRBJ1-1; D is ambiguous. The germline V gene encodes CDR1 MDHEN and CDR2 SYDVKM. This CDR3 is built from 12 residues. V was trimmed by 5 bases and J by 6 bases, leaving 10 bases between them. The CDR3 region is CASSPRSPEAFF. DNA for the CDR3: TGTGCCAGCAGTCCGCGAAGTCCTGAAGCTTTCTTT.

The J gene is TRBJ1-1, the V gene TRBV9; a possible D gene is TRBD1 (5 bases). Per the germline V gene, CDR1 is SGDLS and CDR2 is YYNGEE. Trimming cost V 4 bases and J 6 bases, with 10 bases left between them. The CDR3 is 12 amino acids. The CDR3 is CASSFQGSEAFF. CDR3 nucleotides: TGTGCCAGCAGCTTTCAGGGCTCTGAAGCTTTCTTT.

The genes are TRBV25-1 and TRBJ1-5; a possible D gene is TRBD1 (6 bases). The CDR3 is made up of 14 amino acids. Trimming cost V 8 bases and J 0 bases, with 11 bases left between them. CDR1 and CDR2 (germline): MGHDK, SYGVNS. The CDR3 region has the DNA TGTGCCAGCTCCCCCAGGGGTAGCAATCAGCCCCAGCATTTT. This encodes CASSPRGSNQPQHF.

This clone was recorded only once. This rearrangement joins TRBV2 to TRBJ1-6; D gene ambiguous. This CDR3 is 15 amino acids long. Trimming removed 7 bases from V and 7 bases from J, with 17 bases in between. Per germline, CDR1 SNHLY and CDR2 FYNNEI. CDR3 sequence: CASTDYKRENSPLHF. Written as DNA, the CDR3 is TGTGCCAGCACCGACTATAAAAGGGAAAATTCACCCCTCCACTTT.

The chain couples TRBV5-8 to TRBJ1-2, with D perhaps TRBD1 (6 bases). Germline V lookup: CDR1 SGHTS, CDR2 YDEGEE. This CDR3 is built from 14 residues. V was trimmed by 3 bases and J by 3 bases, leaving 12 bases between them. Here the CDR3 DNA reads TGTGCCAGCAGCTGGGCGGGGGCGGACTATGGCTACACCTTC. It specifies CASSWAGADYGYTF.

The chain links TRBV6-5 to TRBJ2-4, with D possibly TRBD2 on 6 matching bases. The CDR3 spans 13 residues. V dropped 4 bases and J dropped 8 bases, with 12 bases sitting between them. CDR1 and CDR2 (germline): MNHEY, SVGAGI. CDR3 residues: CASSSRDFHIQYF. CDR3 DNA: TGTGCCAGCAGTTCCCGGGACTTTCACATTCAGTACTTC.

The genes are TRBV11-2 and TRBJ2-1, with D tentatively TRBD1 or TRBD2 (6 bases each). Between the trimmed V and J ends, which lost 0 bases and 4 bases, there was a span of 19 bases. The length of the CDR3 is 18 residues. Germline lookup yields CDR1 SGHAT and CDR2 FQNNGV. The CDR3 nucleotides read TGTGCCAGCAGCTTAGATCGGAGGGGGAATGGGCCTTACAATGAGCAGTTCTTC. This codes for CASSLDRRGNGPYNEQFF.

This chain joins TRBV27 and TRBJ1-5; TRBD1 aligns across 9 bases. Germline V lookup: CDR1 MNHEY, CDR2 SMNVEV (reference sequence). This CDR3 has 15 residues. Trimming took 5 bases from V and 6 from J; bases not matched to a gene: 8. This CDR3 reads CASSRRTGESQPQHF. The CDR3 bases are TGTGCCAGCAGTCGTCGGACAGGGGAGAGTCAGCCCCAGCATTTT.

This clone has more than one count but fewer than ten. CDR3 amino acids: CASSVALNTEAFF. The CDR3 nucleotides are TGTGCCAGCAGCGTAGCCTTGAACACTGAAGCTTTCTTT. The chain employs TRBV9 and TRBJ1-1; D unresolved. The germline V gene encodes CDR1 SGDLS and CDR2 YYNGEE. CDR3 size: 13 residues. V lost 0 bases and J lost 0, with 3 bases in between.

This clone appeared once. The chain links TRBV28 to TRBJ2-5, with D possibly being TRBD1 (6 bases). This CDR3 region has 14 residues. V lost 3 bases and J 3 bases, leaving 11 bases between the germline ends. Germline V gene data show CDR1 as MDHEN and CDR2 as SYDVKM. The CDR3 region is CASSFLTGKETQYF. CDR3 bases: TGTGCCAGCAGTTTCCTTACAGGGAAAGAGACCCAGTACTTC.

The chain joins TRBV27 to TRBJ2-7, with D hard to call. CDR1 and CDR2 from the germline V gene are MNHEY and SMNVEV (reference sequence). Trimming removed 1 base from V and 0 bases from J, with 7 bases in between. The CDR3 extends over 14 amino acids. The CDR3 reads CASSLYGDSYEQYF. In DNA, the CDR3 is TGTGCCAGCAGTTTATATGGGGACTCCTACGAGCAGTACTTC.

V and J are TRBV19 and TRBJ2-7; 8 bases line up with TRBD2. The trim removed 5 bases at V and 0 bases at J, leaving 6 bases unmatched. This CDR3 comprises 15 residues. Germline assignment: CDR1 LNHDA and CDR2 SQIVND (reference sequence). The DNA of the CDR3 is TGTGCCAGTAGTTTTGGACTAGCAAGCTCCTACGAGCAGTACTTC. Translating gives CASSFGLASSYEQYF.

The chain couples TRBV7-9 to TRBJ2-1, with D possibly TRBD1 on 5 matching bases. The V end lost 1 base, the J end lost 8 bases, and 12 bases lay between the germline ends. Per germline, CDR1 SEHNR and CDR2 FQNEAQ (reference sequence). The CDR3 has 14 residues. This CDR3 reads CASSLVPRADEQFF. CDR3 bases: TGTGCCAGCAGCTTAGTCCCCAGGGCTGATGAGCAGTTCTTC. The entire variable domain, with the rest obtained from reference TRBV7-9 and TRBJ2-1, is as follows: DTGVSQNPRHKITKRGQNVTFRCDPISEHNRLYWYRQTLGQGPEFLTYFQNEAQLEKSRLLSDRFSAERPKGSFSTLEIQRTEQGDSAMYLCASSLVPRADEQFFGPGTRLTVL.

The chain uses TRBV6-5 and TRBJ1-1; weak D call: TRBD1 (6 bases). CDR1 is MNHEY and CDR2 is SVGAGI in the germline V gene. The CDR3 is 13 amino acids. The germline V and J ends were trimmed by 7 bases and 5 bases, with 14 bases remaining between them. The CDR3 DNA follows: TGTGCCAGCAAGTGGGGGCCGGAGACTGAAGCTTTCTTT. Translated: CASKWGPETEAFF.

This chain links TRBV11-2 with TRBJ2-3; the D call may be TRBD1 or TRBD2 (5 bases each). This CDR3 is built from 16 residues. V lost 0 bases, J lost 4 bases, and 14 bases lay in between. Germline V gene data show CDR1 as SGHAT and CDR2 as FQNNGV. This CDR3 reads CASSLEKRGRADTQYF. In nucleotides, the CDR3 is TGTGCCAGCAGCTTAGAAAAAAGGGGACGCGCAGATACGCAGTATTTT.

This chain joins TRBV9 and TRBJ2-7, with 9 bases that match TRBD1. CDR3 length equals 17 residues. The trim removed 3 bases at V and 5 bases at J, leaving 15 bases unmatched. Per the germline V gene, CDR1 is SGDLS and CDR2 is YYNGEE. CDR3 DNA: TGTGCCAGCAGCGCGCCAATGGACAGGGGCATCCGAAACGAGCAGTACTTC. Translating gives CASSAPMDRGIRNEQYF.